Below are 23 T cell receptor beta chains sequenced from a single sample in a study of blood T cells in healthy people across ages (dated by TCRdb to 2015 to 2017). The library was built by means of 5' RACE. These reads were obtained on an Illumina HiSeq 2500. A second PCR of roughly 7 to 11 cycles was performed with a sample-barcoded 5' primer and a J-beta primer mix. The raw public data were reprocessed by TCRdb itself: fastp quality trimming at Q25, MiXCR clonotype calling, in-frame beta chains only. Every entry covers one CDR3 protein and lists the most common genes and DNA from its rows. The sample has about 900,000 distinct CDR3 sequences on record, 48% of them singletons. Of the sample, roughly 12% is held by the ten largest clones. The sample was blood. These receptors all come from a man aged 30-40 years in good health.

This clonotype was counted only a few times. The chain recombines TRBV20-1 with TRBJ2-3, with a tentative D call TRBD1 (6 bases). Per germline, CDR1 DFQATT and CDR2 SNEGSKA (reference sequence). The CDR3 loop spans 15 amino acids. Trimming shortened V by 3 bases and J by 0 bases, and 13 bases separated the two germline ends. CDR3 sequence (DNA): TGCAGTGCTAGTCTCCCCGGGACAAGCACAGATACGCAGTATTTT. This translates into CSASLPGTSTDTQYF.

The CDR3 region is CSAYRTEETQYF. The CDR3 region has the DNA TGCAGTGCTTATAGGACAGAAGAGACCCAGTACTTC. V and J are TRBV20-1 and TRBJ2-5, with TRBD1 as a possible D gene (6 bases). Trimming pared 5 bases from V and 3 bases from J, leaving 10 bases between. Germline V CDR1 and CDR2: DFQATT, SNEGSKA (reference sequence). This CDR3 spans 12 amino acids.

This clonotype was counted between two and nine times. The CDR3 is CSAERGGITDTQYF. CDR3 in DNA: TGCAGTGCTGAGCGGGGGGGGATCACAGATACGCAGTATTTT. The gene calls are TRBV20-1 and TRBJ2-3, with 10 bases lining up with TRBD2. The CDR3 length is 14 residues. V was clipped by 5 bases and J by 2 bases; unmatched bases: 4. Germline values: CDR1 DFQATT, CDR2 SNEGSKA (reference sequence).

The chain carries TRBV27 and TRBJ2-1, with 7 bases aligning to TRBD1. The trim removed 4 bases at V and 3 bases at J, leaving 12 bases unmatched. CDR3 length: 17 residues. In germline, CDR1 is MNHEY, CDR2 SMNVEV (reference sequence). CDR3 sequence (DNA): TGTGCCAGCAGTTATTTAGGGACAGAACATTTCTACAATGAGCAGTTCTTC. Residues: CASSYLGTEHFYNEQFF.

The V and J genes are TRBV20-1 and TRBJ1-1; no firm D call. The germline V gene encodes CDR1 DFQATT and CDR2 SNEGSKA (reference sequence). The CDR3 sequence is 16 residues long. Trimming removed 3 bases at V and 2 bases at J, with 19 bases between. DNA of the CDR3: TGCAGTGCTAGCCCCCAAAAAAGGCGATTAAACACTGAAGCTTTCTTT. Translating it yields CSASPQKRRLNTEAFF.

Regarding this clonotype: One junction end does not reproduce the germline sequence, and a read error may be involved. The chain recombines TRBV7-2 with TRBJ2-1; the D gene is possibly TRBD2 (5 bases). The CDR3 has 14 residues. From germline, CDR1 is SGHTA and CDR2 FQGNSA. For the CDR3, the DNA is TGTGCCAGCAACTTAGTCGGGGTAGGAAATGAGCAGTTCTTC. Protein: CASNLVGVGNEQFF.

This clonotype came up a few times. The V and J genes are TRBV4-3 and TRBJ2-2, with D possibly being TRBD1 or TRBD2 (5 bases each). Germline V gives CDR1 LGHNA, CDR2 YSLEER. The CDR3 length is 15 residues. V was pared by 3 bases and J by 5 bases, with 13 bases between. CDR3 sequence: CASSQGDGRTGELFF. The DNA for the CDR3 is TGCGCCAGCAGCCAGGGGGACGGTCGAACCGGGGAGCTGTTTTTT.

The chain carries TRBV27 and TRBJ1-5; D is unresolved. The length of the CDR3 is 17 residues. The germline V gene has CDR1 MNHEY and CDR2 SMNVEV (reference sequence). V was trimmed by 2 bases and J by 3 bases, leaving 17 bases between them. This chain's CDR3 is CASSLRGTVRNNQPQHF. The CDR3, as DNA: TGTGCCAGCAGTTTAAGAGGTACCGTGAGGAACAATCAGCCCCAGCATTTT.

This clonotype was picked up one time. CDR3 DNA sequence: TGTGCCAGCAGCCACGGTGCGGGCACTGAAGCTTTCTTT. Amino acid sequence: CASSHGAGTEAFF. The chain joins TRBV3-1 to TRBJ1-1; D remains ambiguous. Trimming took off 3 bases at V and 4 bases at J, with 9 bases between the two ends. The CDR3 covers 13 residues. Germline CDR1 is LGHDT and CDR2 is YNNKEL (reference sequence).

There are many counts of this clonotype. V and J are TRBV29-1 and TRBJ2-1, with D tentatively TRBD2 (5 bases). The CDR3 runs 17 residues. Trimming took 2 bases from V and 0 from J, leaving 17 bases between them. Germline CDR1 reads SQVTM; CDR2 reads ANQGSEA. The DNA of the CDR3 is TGCAGCGTTGAAAGAGGGAGCTACCCGAGCTCCTACAATGAGCAGTTCTTC. It yields the protein CSVERGSYPSSYNEQFF.

Concerning this clonotype: An end of the junction differs from the germline gene, which may be a read error. CDR3 protein: CASSLGMGSSTDRQYF. The CDR3 DNA reads TGTGCCAGCAGCTTAGGAATGGGTAGCAGCACAGATAGGCAGTATTTT. V is TRBV7-9 and J is TRBJ2-3, with D hard to call. Germline CDR1 reads SEHNR; CDR2 reads FQNEAQ (reference sequence). The CDR3 sequence is 16 residues long.

The chain has TRBV4-3 and TRBJ2-7; 7 bases line up with TRBD1. V was clipped by 2 bases and J by 1 base; unmatched bases: 8. CDR1 LGHNA and CDR2 YSLEER come from the germline V gene. The CDR3 totals 16 residues. The CDR3: CASSQFGQDRSYEQYF. The CDR3 DNA follows: TGCGCCAGCAGCCAATTCGGACAGGACCGTTCCTACGAGCAGTACTTC.

This chain connects TRBV12-3 or TRBV12-4 to TRBJ2-7; TRBD2 is a possible D gene (5 bases). The closer fit of TRBJ2-5 to the DNA end suggests the J call may be wrong. The CDR3 consists of 15 residues. The CDR3 DNA reads TGTGCCAGCAGTTTGGTAGGAGGTGCAAGCAGGACCCAGTACTTC. Protein product: CASSLVGGASRTQYF.

This chain links TRBV27 with TRBJ1-5, with D hard to call. This CDR3 contains 14 residues. Trimming pared 0 bases from V and 6 bases from J, leaving 9 bases between. The germline V gene encodes CDR1 MNHEY and CDR2 SMNVEV (reference sequence). CDR3 sequence: CASSLSREGQPQHF. The CDR3 DNA reads as TGTGCCAGCAGTTTATCGAGGGAAGGTCAGCCCCAGCATTTT.

The chain joins TRBV5-1 to TRBJ2-1; TRBD1 is a possible D gene (6 bases). CDR1 is SGHRS, CDR2 YFSETQ, per germline. V was clipped by 4 bases and J by 0 bases, with 11 bases between them. The CDR3 is 15 residues long. Here the CDR3 DNA reads TGCGCCAGCAGCCAGGCCAGGGGCTCCTACAATGAGCAGTTCTTC. Protein: CASSQARGSYNEQFF.

This chain joins TRBV4-2 and TRBJ1-2; maybe TRBD1 (6 bases). Germline assignment: CDR1 LGHNA and CDR2 YNFKEQ. The CDR3 loop spans 15 amino acids. Trimming removed 0 bases at V and 2 bases at J, with 10 bases between. The CDR3 DNA follows: TGTGCCAGCAGCCAAGATATAGGACAGAACTATGGCTACACCTTC. Protein product: CASSQDIGQNYGYTF.

This clonotype was seen a single time. Compared with germline, one end of the junction differs, possibly owing to a read error. The chain is built from TRBV18 and TRBJ2-6; a possible D gene is TRBD1 (6 bases). Germline lookup yields CDR1 KGHSH and CDR2 LQKENI. CDR3 length: 16 residues. The CDR3 DNA is TGTGCCAGCTCACCACCAACAGGGTTTGGGGCCGACGTCCTGACTTTC. Translating it yields CASSPPTGFGADVLTF.

This chain uses TRBV27 with TRBJ2-7; D may be TRBD2 (7 bases). Germline assignment: CDR1 MNHEY and CDR2 SMNVEV (reference sequence). This CDR3 contains 14 residues. The germline V and J ends were trimmed by 5 bases and 6 bases, with 17 bases remaining between them. CDR3 DNA: TGTGCCAGCAGTCCAACGGAGGGAGGGGGCGAGCAGTACTTC. Translation gives CASSPTEGGGEQYF.

The chain carries TRBV2 and TRBJ1-1; weak D call: TRBD1 (6 bases). Germline values: CDR1 SNHLY, CDR2 FYNNEI. This CDR3 region has 14 residues. Trimming removed 6 bases at V and 1 base at J, with 12 bases between. The DNA for the CDR3 is TGTGCCAGCAGACTTGGGACACCGAACACTGAAGCTTTCTTT. Its translation is CASRLGTPNTEAFF.

The table lists this clonotype with a few counts. The chain employs TRBV2 and TRBJ1-2; D remains unclear. From germline, CDR1 is SNHLY and CDR2 FYNNEI. Trimming took off 8 bases at V and 3 bases at J, with 16 bases between the two ends. The CDR3 is 14 residues long. CDR3: CASPGLRYDYGYTF. DNA of the CDR3: TGTGCCAGCCCGGGCCTCCGATACGACTATGGCTACACCTTC.

This chain joins TRBV12-3 or TRBV12-4 and TRBJ1-2, with 7 positions matching TRBD1. Trimming took 7 bases from V and 0 from J; bases not matched to a gene: 11. This CDR3 has 16 amino acids. The CDR3 spells CASTTTGRQANYGYTF. In DNA, the CDR3 is TGTGCCAGCACCACGACAGGGCGTCAAGCTAACTATGGCTACACCTTC.

There are a few counts of this clonotype. This chain links TRBV24-1 with TRBJ2-1; no clear D. Per germline, CDR1 KGHDR and CDR2 SFDVKD. The CDR3 totals 12 residues. The ends were cut back, 2 bases at V and 10 bases at J, with 8 bases in the middle. This chain's CDR3 is CATSDSETEQFF. The CDR3, as DNA: TGTGCCACCAGTGATTCGGAGACAGAGCAGTTCTTC.

The V gene is TRBV5-1, the J gene TRBJ1-6; TRBD1 agrees at 10 bases. J gave up 8 bases and V 5 bases, and 4 bases lay outside the gene matches. The CDR3 consists of 14 residues. Per the germline V gene, CDR1 is SGHRS and CDR2 is YFSETQ. The CDR3 sequence: CASRPGTGDSPLHF. The CDR3 coding sequence is TGCGCCAGCAGGCCCGGGACAGGGGATTCACCCCTCCACTTT.